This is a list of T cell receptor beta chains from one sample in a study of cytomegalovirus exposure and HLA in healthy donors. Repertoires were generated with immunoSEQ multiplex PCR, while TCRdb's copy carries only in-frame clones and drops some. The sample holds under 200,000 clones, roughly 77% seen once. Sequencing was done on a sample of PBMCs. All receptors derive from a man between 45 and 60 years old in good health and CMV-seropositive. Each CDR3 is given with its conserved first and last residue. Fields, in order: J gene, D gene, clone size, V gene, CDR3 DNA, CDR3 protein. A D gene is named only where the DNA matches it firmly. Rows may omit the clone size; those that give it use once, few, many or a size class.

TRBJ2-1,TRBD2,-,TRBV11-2,TGTGCCAGCAGCTTCTGGGGGGGCTCCTACAATGAGCAGTTCTTC,CASSFWGGSYNEQFF
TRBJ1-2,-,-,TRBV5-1,TGCGCCAGCAGCTTGGCCGGGGTTTTAGTTCTCGATTCGGGCTACACCTTC,CASSLAGVLVLDSGYTF
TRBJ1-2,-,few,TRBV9,TGTGCCAGCAGCGTAGATGGGCCCTATGGCTACACCTTC,CASSVDGPYGYTF
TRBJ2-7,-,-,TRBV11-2,TGTGCCAGCAGCTTAGACAGGGTAGGCACCTACGAGCAGTACTTC,CASSLDRVGTYEQYF
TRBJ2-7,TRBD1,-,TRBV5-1,TGCGCCAGCAGCCCCGGGACAGCAACTTACGAGCAGTACTTC,CASSPGTATYEQYF
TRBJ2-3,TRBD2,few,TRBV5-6,TGTGCCAGCAGCTTGCTAGCGGGGGGGAGAGATACGCAGTATTTT,CASSLLAGGRDTQYF
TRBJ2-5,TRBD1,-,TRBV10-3,TGTGCCATCAGTGAACTGGGGACAGATCGGGGCGGAGAGACCCAGTACTTC,CAISELGTDRGGETQYF
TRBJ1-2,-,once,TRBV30,TGTGTCTGGAGTGTGGGCACCCCTTATGGCTACACCTTC,CVWSVGTPYGYTF
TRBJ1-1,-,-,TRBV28,TGTGCCAGCAGTTTGGAGACAGGTATCTTCTTT,CASSLETGIFF
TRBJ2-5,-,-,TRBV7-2,TGTGCCAGCAGCTTAGGAGCTGGCCAAGAGACCCAGTACTTC,CASSLGAGQETQYF
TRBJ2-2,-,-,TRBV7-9,TGTGCCAGCAGCCGGAAAGGGGGTTGGACCGGGGAGCTGTTTTTT,CASSRKGGWTGELFF
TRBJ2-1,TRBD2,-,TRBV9,TGTGCCAGCAGCGTCCAAACGGGACTAGCGGGGGGGCCCTACAATGAGCAGTTCTTC,CASSVQTGLAGGPYNEQFF
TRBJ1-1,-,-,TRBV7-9,TGTGCCAGCAGGGGCCAGAACACTGAAGCTTTCTTT,CASRGQNTEAFF
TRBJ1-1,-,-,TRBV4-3,TGCGCCAGCAGCCAGGGGCCTGTGGCTGAAGCTTTCTTT,CASSQGPVAEAFF
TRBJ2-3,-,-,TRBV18,TGTGCCAGCTCACCGACAGTAGATACGCAGTATTTT,CASSPTVDTQYF
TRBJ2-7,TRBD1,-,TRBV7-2,TGTGCCAGCAGCTCGACCGGGACAGAACCCTACGAGCAGTACTTC,CASSSTGTEPYEQYF
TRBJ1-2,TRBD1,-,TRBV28,TGTGCCAGCAGTTGGGTGAAAAGGACAGGGGGCTGGGGCTATGGCTACACCTTC,CASSWVKRTGGWGYGYTF
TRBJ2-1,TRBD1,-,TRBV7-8,TGTGCCAGCAGCTTAGACAGGGGGCCTTTCAATGAGCAGTTCTTC,CASSLDRGPFNEQFF
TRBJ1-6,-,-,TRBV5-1,TGCGCCAGCAGCTTGGGCCACCAGGGATATAATTCACCCCTCCACTTT,CASSLGHQGYNSPLHF
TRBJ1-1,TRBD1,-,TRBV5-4,TGTGCCAGCAGCCGCGGAACACAGGGGGCGTTAGACACTGAAGCTTTCTTT,CASSRGTQGALDTEAFF
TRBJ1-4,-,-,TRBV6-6,TGTGCCAGCAGGCATCCGGGACACCAGGGTGAAAAACTGTTTTTT,CASRHPGHQGEKLFF
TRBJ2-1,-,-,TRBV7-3,TGTGCCAGCAGCCCCAGACTAGGAAACAATGAGCAGTTCTTC,CASSPRLGNNEQFF
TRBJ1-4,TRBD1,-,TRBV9,TGTGCCAGCAGCGGACCTGACGACAGGGGAGATAGAGAAAAACTGTTTTTT,CASSGPDDRGDREKLFF
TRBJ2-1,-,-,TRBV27,TGTGCCAGCAGGCCCGGGACAGTGGGGAGGAATGAGCAGTTCTTC,CASRPGTVGRNEQFF
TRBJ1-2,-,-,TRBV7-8,TGTGCCAGCAGCTTAAGTTCAGGGACACGGGGCTACACCTTC,CASSLSSGTRGYTF
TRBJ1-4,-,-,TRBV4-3,TGCGCCAGCAGCCAAGCTTCCGCGGCAGGGGCTGAAAAACTGTTTTTT,CASSQASAAGAEKLFF
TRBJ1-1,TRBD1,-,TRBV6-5,TGTGCCAGCAGTTTCCGGACAGGGGACACTGAAGCTTTCTTT,CASSFRTGDTEAFF
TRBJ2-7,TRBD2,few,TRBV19,TGTGCCAGTAGTATCGGCGGGGGGGCCACCTACGAGCAGTACTTC,CASSIGGGATYEQYF
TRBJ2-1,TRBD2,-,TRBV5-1,TGCGCCAGCAGCGAACCGGGACTAGCAGCCAATGAGCAGTTCTTC,CASSEPGLAANEQFF
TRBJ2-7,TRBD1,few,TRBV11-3,TGTGCCAGCAGCACCGGGACAGAAAGCTCCTACGAGCAGTACTTC,CASSTGTESSYEQYF
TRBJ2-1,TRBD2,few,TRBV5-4,TGTGCCAGCAGCTCCCCGGGGGGGCTCAATTACAATGAGCAGTTCTTC,CASSSPGGLNYNEQFF
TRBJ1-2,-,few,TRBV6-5,TGTGCCAGCAGTTTCGACAACCTCTACACCTTC,CASSFDNLYTF
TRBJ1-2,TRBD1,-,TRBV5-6,TGTGCCAGCAGAGAGGGACAGAATTATGGCTACACCTTC,CASREGQNYGYTF
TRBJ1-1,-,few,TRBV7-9,TGTGCCAGCAGCTTTTTAGGGGCCGGCGCTGAAGCTTTCTTT,CASSFLGAGAEAFF
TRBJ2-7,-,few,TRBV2,TGTGCCAGCCGGGGGGCTCCCTACGAGCAGTACTTC,CASRGAPYEQYF
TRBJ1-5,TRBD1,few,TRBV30,TGTGCCTGGTCCCCCACAGGGGGGGGACAGCCCCAGCATTTT,CAWSPTGGGQPQHF
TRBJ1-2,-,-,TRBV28,TGTGCCAGCTGCCAGGGGTTCCGGAACTATGGCTACACCTTC,CASCQGFRNYGYTF
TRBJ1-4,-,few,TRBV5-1,TGCGCCAGCAGCTTGGCCCACAGGAATAATGAAAAACTGTTTTTT,CASSLAHRNNEKLFF
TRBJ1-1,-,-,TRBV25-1,TGTGCCAGCAGTGAAAGTGACCAGGGCTCGGGTGCTTTCTTT,CASSESDQGSGAFF
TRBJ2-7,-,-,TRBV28,TGTGCCAGCAGCCGGTCACCAAGCTCCTACGAGCAGTACTTC,CASSRSPSSYEQYF
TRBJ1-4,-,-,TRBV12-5,TGTGCTAGTGGTTTGGTACTTTCGACTAATGAAAAACTGTTTTTT,CASGLVLSTNEKLFF
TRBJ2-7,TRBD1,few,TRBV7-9,TGTGCCAGCAGCGGGGACAGTTTCTACGAGCAGTACTTC,CASSGDSFYEQYF
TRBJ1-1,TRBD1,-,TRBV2,TGTGCCAGCAGTATGGACAGGGTGAACACTGAAGCTTTCTTT,CASSMDRVNTEAFF
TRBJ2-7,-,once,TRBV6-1,TGTGCCAGCAGAAGACAGGGAGGAGAGCAGTACTTC,CASRRQGGEQYF
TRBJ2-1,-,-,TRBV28,TGTGCCAGCAGTTTACGGGGGGCTTTCAATGAGCAGTTCTTC,CASSLRGAFNEQFF
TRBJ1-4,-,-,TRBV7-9,TGTGCCAGCAGCTTAGCGGGAACCGGGGGGGCAAATGAAAAACTGTTTTTT,CASSLAGTGGANEKLFF
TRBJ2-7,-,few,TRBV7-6,TGTGCCAGCAGCTTAGGAGTGACTGCCTACGAGCAGTACTTC,CASSLGVTAYEQYF
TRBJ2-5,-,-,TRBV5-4,TGTGCCAGCAGCACAAGGGAGATCGAGACCCAGTACTTC,CASSTREIETQYF
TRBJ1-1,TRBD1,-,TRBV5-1,TGCGCCAGCAGCCGGACAGGGATAATGGCTGAAGCTTTCTTT,CASSRTGIMAEAFF
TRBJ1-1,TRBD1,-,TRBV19,TGTGCCAGTAGTATAGATCGGACGACAGGGCTGAACACTGAAGCTTTCTTT,CASSIDRTTGLNTEAFF
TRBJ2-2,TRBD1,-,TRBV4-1,TGCGCCAGCAGCCAAGCCCCACAGGGGGTAAACACCGGGGAGCTGTTTTTT,CASSQAPQGVNTGELFF
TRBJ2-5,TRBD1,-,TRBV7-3,TGTGCCAGCAGCAGGGGACAGCTAGATCAAGAGACCCAGTACTTC,CASSRGQLDQETQYF
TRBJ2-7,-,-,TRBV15,TGTGCCACCAGCAGCACACGACAGGTACATTCCTACGAGCAGTACTTC,CATSSTRQVHSYEQYF
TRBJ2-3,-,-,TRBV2,TGTGCCAGCAGTGAACATCGGGAACAAACGCAGTATTTT,CASSEHREQTQYF
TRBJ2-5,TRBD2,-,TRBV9,TGTGCCAGCAGCGTAGGGGGACTAGCGGGCCTCGCAGGGGGAGAGACCCAGTACTTC,CASSVGGLAGLAGGETQYF
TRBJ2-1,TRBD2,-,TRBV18,TGTGCCAGCTCAACGGGACTAGGTCTGAGTAATGAGCAGTTCTTC,CASSTGLGLSNEQFF
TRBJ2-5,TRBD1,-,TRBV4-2,TGTGCCAGCAGCCAGGACAGGGGCGCAGAGACCCAGTACTTC,CASSQDRGAETQYF
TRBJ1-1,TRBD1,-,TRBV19,TGTGCCAGTAGTATTCAGGGGGCGCGGACTGAAGCTTTCTTT,CASSIQGARTEAFF